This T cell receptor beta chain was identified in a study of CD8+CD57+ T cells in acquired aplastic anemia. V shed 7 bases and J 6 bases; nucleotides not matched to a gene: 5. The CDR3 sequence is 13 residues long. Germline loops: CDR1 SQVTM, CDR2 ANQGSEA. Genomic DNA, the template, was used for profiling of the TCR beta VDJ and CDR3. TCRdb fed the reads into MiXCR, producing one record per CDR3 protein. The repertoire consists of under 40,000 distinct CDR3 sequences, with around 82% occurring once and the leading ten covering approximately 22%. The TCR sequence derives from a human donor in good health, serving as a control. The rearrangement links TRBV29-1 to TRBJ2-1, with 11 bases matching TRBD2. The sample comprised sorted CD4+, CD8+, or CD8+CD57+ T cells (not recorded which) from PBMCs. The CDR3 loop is CSAWTSGRNEQFF. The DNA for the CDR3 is TGCAGCGCCTGGACTAGCGGGCGCAATGAGCAGTTCTTC.